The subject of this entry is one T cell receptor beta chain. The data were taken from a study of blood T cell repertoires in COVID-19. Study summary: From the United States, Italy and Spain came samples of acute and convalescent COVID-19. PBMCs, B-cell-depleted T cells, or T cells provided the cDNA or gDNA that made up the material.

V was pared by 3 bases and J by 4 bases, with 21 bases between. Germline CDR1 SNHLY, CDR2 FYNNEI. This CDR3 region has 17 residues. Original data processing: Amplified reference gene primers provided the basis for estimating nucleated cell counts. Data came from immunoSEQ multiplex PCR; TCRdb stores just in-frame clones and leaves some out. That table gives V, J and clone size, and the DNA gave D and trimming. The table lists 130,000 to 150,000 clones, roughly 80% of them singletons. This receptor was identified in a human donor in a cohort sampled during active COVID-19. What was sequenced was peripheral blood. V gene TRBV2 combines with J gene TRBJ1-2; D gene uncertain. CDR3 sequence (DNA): TGTGCCAGCAGTGATGTAACAAGCGAACCCGGAGTCTATGGCTACACCTTC. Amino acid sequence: CASSDVTSEPGVYGYTF. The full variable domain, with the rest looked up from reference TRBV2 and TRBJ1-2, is EPEVTQTPSHQVTQMGQEVILRCVPISNHLYFYWYRQILGQKVEFLVSFYNNEISEKSEIFDDQFSVERPDGSNFTLKIRSTKLEDSAMYFCASSDVTSEPGVYGYTFGSGTRLTVV.